This paragraph reports one TCR beta chain. Libraries were prepared by immunoSEQ multiplex PCR; TCRdb keeps only in-frame clonotypes and omits some of them. This table has roughly 150,000 clones, 80% to 90% appearing once. The sample originates from a study of blood T cell repertoires in COVID-19. About the study: T cells, B-cell-depleted T cells, or PBMCs provided the cDNA or gDNA that served as material.

Trimming took off 1 base at V and 2 bases at J, with 10 bases between the two ends. CDR3 length equals 15 residues. Germline assignment: CDR1 SGDLS and CDR2 YYNGEE. The sequenced material came from peripheral blood. This chain links TRBV9 with TRBJ2-1, with a possible D match to TRBD1 (6 bases). The TCR originated in a woman of 80 years or more with acute or convalescent COVID-19. The CDR3 DNA sequence: TGTGCCAGCAGCGTAACCGGGACACCCTACAATGAGCAGTTCTTC. It translates to CASSVTGTPYNEQFF.